These 28 T cell receptor beta chains originate from one sample sequenced in a study of T-cell reconstitution after alpha-beta-depleted transplantation in children (dated by TCRdb to about 2016). Receptors were amplified or captured by PCR. The run used an Illumina HiSeq 2500. TCR library preparation used molecular barcoding, with unique molecular identifiers applied to normalize quantification of the TCRbeta repertoire. Using fastp at Q25 and MiXCR, TCRdb reprocessed the public reads and kept productive beta chains. Rows with a matching CDR3 protein are joined into one entry that keeps the most common DNA and genes. The sample table lists approximately 89,000 distinct CDR3 sequences, about a sixth of them with a count of one. Jointly, the top ten make up roughly 21% of the sample. This specimen's treatment or condition label, per the study, means: allogeneic hematopoietic cell transplantation with graft depleted of TCRalphabeta T cells and CD19 B cells.

The input for sequencing was PBMCs, mostly from graft donor cells, taken 180 days after TCRalphabeta/CD19-depleted stem cell transplant. Every receptor here comes from a male patient between 2 and 15 years old who had a stem cell transplant for acute lymphoblastic leukemia, so the T cells may come from the graft donor.

As for this clonotype: A read error may be the cause here, since a much bigger clone is one base away. The CDR3 bases are TGTGCCAGCAGCCCGCGGGGGGGCGGGGTGAATGAGCAGTTCTTC. This sequence encodes CASSPRGGGVNEQFF. The chain recombines TRBV3-1 with TRBJ2-1, with 9 nucleotides matching TRBD2. This CDR3 has 15 amino acids. The junction had 8 bases not matched to a gene; V was cut back by 4 bases and J by 7 bases. Germline V lookup: CDR1 LGHDT, CDR2 YNNKEL (reference sequence).

The gene calls are TRBV11-2 and TRBJ2-3; 9 nucleotides line up with TRBD2. The CDR3 sequence is 16 residues long. Germline CDR1 is SGHAT and CDR2 is FQNNGV. The junction had 3 bases not matched to a gene; V was cut back by 1 base and J by 1 base. DNA of the CDR3: TGTGCCAGCAGCTTAGCGACTAGCGGACGCACAGATACGCAGTATTTT. This codes for CASSLATSGRTDTQYF.

This clonotype was found a few times. This chain links TRBV7-2 with TRBJ2-4, with D possibly called TRBD1 or TRBD2 (6 bases each). The germline CDR1 and CDR2 sequences are SGHTA and FQGNSA. V gave up 5 bases and J gave up 1 base, with 18 bases separating them. This CDR3 region has 17 residues. The CDR3 bases are TGTGCCAGCAGCCTTCCATCGGGGGCGGTCGCCAAAAACATTCAGTACTTC. It codes for CASSLPSGAVAKNIQYF.

This clonotype was seen a handful of times. This chain's CDR3 is CSARDLLGGYNSPLHF. Here the CDR3 DNA reads TGCAGTGCTAGAGACCTATTAGGGGGTTATAATTCACCCCTCCACTTT. The J gene is TRBJ1-6, the V gene TRBV20-1; D possibly corresponds to TRBD1 (6 bases). This CDR3 region has 16 residues. The germline V and J ends were trimmed by 0 bases and 4 bases, with 13 bases remaining between them. Germline assignment: CDR1 DFQATT and CDR2 SNEGSKA (reference sequence).

The rearrangement links TRBV5-1 to TRBJ1-2; D is possibly TRBD1 (5 bases). There are 17 residues in the CDR3. Germline V gives CDR1 SGHRS, CDR2 YFSETQ. The V end was cut by 0 bases, the J end by 6 bases, with 21 bases between. This CDR3 reads CASSLARVVELLDGYTF. CDR3 sequence (DNA): TGCGCCAGCAGCTTGGCCAGGGTTGTGGAACTATTGGATGGCTACACCTTC.

This clonotype has a handful of counts. This sequence joins TRBV6-1 and TRBJ2-7; D may match TRBD1 or TRBD2 (5 bases each). The germline V gene encodes CDR1 MNHNS and CDR2 SASEGT. V lost 7 bases, J lost 6 bases, and 22 bases lay in between. The CDR3 contains 15 residues. CDR3 sequence: CASTLPGTGRGEQYF. CDR3 DNA sequence: TGTGCCAGCACCCTACCGGGGACGGGTAGAGGCGAGCAGTACTTC.

The V call is TRBV7-6, the J call TRBJ2-2; 8 nucleotides match TRBD2. V shed 5 bases, J shed 5 bases, and the junction held 28 bases outside the gene matches. Germline assignment: CDR1 SGHVS and CDR2 FNYEAQ. The CDR3 runs to 22 residues. The CDR3 loop is CASSRRLPRGISGGPGTGELFF. In nucleotides, the CDR3 is TGTGCCAGCAGCCGTCGATTGCCTCGGGGAATAAGCGGGGGTCCGGGGACCGGGGAGCTGTTTTTT.

This clonotype showed up many times. This sequence joins TRBV20-1 and TRBJ1-1; 10 nucleotides match TRBD1. CDR1 is DFQATT, CDR2 SNEGSKA, per germline (reference sequence). After removal of 1 base from V and 0 bases from J, the junction contained 5 bases not matched to a gene. This CDR3 spans 16 amino acids. CDR3 DNA: TGCAGTGCTAGAGCGGGGGACAGGGGAATGAACACTGAAGCTTTCTTT. Its translation: CSARAGDRGMNTEAFF.

The V gene is TRBV7-9, the J gene TRBJ2-7; possible D gene TRBD2, 7 bases. This CDR3 has 14 residues. Germline V gives CDR1 SEHNR, CDR2 FQNEAQ (reference sequence). V dropped 4 bases and J dropped 3 bases, with 13 bases sitting between them. The chain's CDR3 is CASSWRGRGYEQYF. In DNA form, the CDR3 reads TGTGCCAGCAGCTGGAGGGGGAGGGGCTACGAGCAGTACTTC.

This clonotype was picked up a small number of times. The V call is TRBV9, the J call TRBJ2-2; D is undetermined. V lost 0 bases and J lost 6, with 9 bases in between. In germline, CDR1 is SGDLS, CDR2 YYNGEE. This CDR3 is built from 14 residues. The CDR3 loop is CASSVGVHAGELFF. The CDR3 region has the DNA TGTGCCAGCAGCGTAGGAGTACACGCCGGGGAGCTGTTTTTT.

V is TRBV5-1 and J is TRBJ2-2, with TRBD2 identical over 10 bases. Germline V gene sequence: CDR1 SGHRS, CDR2 YFSETQ. The CDR3 sequence is 16 residues long. After removal of 0 bases from V and 7 bases from J, the junction contained 6 bases not matched to a gene. The CDR3 DNA reads TGCGCCAGCAGCTTGGAACTAGCGGGGAATAGCGGGGAGCTGTTTTTT. Amino acids: CASSLELAGNSGELFF.

This clonotype has just a few counts. The CDR3: CASSARDLPDAALTDTQYF. The CDR3, as DNA: TGTGCCAGCAGCGCACGGGACCTACCTGACGCAGCCTTAACAGATACGCAGTATTTT. This chain connects TRBV7-2 to TRBJ2-3, with D perhaps being TRBD1 or TRBD2 (5 bases each). V lost 5 bases and J lost 3, with 27 bases in between. Per germline, CDR1 SGHTA and CDR2 FQGNSA. The length of the CDR3 is 19 residues. The full variable domain, with the rest looked up from reference TRBV7-2 and TRBJ2-3, is GAGVSQSPSNKVTEKGKDVELRCDPISGHTALYWYRQSLGQGLEFLIYFQGNSAPDKSGLPSDRFSAERTGGSVSTLTIQRTQQEDSAVYLCASSARDLPDAALTDTQYFGPGTRLTVL.

The chain uses TRBV21-1 and TRBJ1-1; the table gives TRBD1 as D, unverified against the DNA. TRBV21-1 has pseudogene status. This CDR3 is built from 15 residues. The CDR3 DNA is TGTGCCAGCAGCAAAGAAGGTGCAGGGGTCACTGAAGCTTTCTTT. Translating it yields CASSKEGAGVTEAFF.

The CDR3 DNA follows: TGTGCCAGCAGGGACTTTGGGACTAGCGGATACACCGGGGAGCTGTTTTTT. This sequence encodes CASRDFGTSGYTGELFF. V gene TRBV6-1 combines with J gene TRBJ2-2; 11 positions agree with TRBD2. J gave up 3 bases and V 6 bases, and 9 bases lay outside the gene matches. This CDR3 has 17 residues. The germline V gene encodes CDR1 MNHNS and CDR2 SASEGT.

The rearrangement uses TRBV4-3 and TRBJ1-6, with D maybe TRBD1 (5 bases). Germline CDR1 LGHNA, CDR2 YSLEER. This CDR3 has 16 amino acids. V lost 0 bases, J lost 14 bases, and 20 bases lay in between. CDR3 region: CASSQEGARTYSALHF. CDR3 DNA sequence: TGCGCCAGCAGCCAAGAAGGGGCCAGGACTTATTCGGCCCTCCACTTT.

This clonotype was detected a few times. The chain employs TRBV7-2 and TRBJ2-5, with D tentatively TRBD1 (5 bases). CDR3 size: 15 residues. Germline CDR1 reads SGHTA; CDR2 reads FQGNSA. Trimming cost V 3 bases and J 1 base, with 12 bases left between them. CDR3 loop: CASSFYRQIQETQYF. For the CDR3, the DNA is TGTGCCAGCAGCTTCTACCGACAGATCCAAGAGACCCAGTACTTC.

The chain carries TRBV7-2 and TRBJ2-7, with 7 nucleotides matching TRBD1. V lost 5 bases to trimming and J lost 2 bases; unmatched junction nucleotides: 9. This CDR3 has 15 residues. CDR1 is SGHTA and CDR2 is FQGNSA in the germline V gene. CDR3: CASSRQGFEAYEQYF. The CDR3 DNA is TGTGCCAGCAGCCGACAGGGTTTTGAGGCCTACGAGCAGTACTTC. Together with reference TRBV7-2 and TRBJ2-7, the CDR3 gives the full variable domain: GAGVSQSPSNKVTEKGKDVELRCDPISGHTALYWYRQSLGQGLEFLIYFQGNSAPDKSGLPSDRFSAERTGGSVSTLTIQRTQQEDSAVYLCASSRQGFEAYEQYFGPGTRLTVT.

This chain uses TRBV10-2 with TRBJ2-7; no firm D call. Trimming cost V 0 bases and J 3 bases, with 9 bases left between them. The CDR3 extends over 14 amino acids. The germline gives CDR1 WSHSY, CDR2 SAAADI. The CDR3 sequence: CASSESKGYYEQYF. The CDR3 DNA reads as TGCGCCAGCAGTGAGTCTAAAGGGTACTACGAGCAGTACTTC.

This clonotype appeared many times. The chain recombines TRBV4-3 with TRBJ1-5, with no clear D. The germline V gene has CDR1 LGHNA and CDR2 YSLEER. Trimming stripped 6 bases from V and 4 bases from J, with 16 bases between. This CDR3 contains 15 residues. The DNA of the CDR3 is TGCGCCAGCAGTCCTGAGCGCAGCCTAAATCAGCCCCAGCATTTT. Translation gives CASSPERSLNQPQHF.

This chain links TRBV12-3 or TRBV12-4 with TRBJ2-7, with TRBD2 as a possible D gene (6 bases). The CDR3 sequence is 14 residues long. The germline V and J ends were trimmed by 7 bases and 1 base, with 14 bases remaining between them. This CDR3 reads CASTPNSGSYEQYF. The CDR3 bases are TGTGCCAGCACTCCCAATAGCGGTTCCTACGAGCAGTACTTC.

The V call is TRBV27, the J call TRBJ1-4; tentatively, D is TRBD1 (6 bases). Germline-derived CDR1 and CDR2 are MNHEY and SMNVEV (reference sequence). The V and J ends lost 5 bases and 8 bases respectively, with 15 bases between them. The CDR3 runs to 14 residues. The CDR3 region is CASSGGRGDEKLFF. Written as DNA, the CDR3 is TGTGCCAGCAGTGGGGGCCGTGGAGACGAAAAACTGTTTTTT. Full variable domain (remainder filled in from reference TRBV27 and TRBJ1-4): EAQVTQNPRYLITVTGKKLTVTCSQNMNHEYMSWYRQDPGLGLRQIYYSMNVEVTDKGDVPEGYKVSRKEKRNFPLILESPSPNQTSLYFCASSGGRGDEKLFFGSGTQLSVL.

The V call is TRBV6-5, the J call TRBJ1-1, with 7 nucleotides matching TRBD1. Looked up from germline, CDR1 is MNHEY and CDR2 is SVGAGI. The CDR3 totals 14 residues. V lost 5 bases to trimming and J lost 3 bases; unmatched junction nucleotides: 6. The CDR3 region has the DNA TGTGCCAGCAGTCTACATACAGGGGACACTGAAGCTTTCTTT. It translates to CASSLHTGDTEAFF.

The V gene is TRBV15, the J gene TRBJ1-4; D unclear. Between the trimmed V and J ends, which lost 6 bases and 4 bases, there was a span of 12 bases. The CDR3 has 14 residues. Germline V gene data show CDR1 as LNHNV and CDR2 as YYDKDF (reference sequence). CDR3 residues: CATRQDHYNEKLFF. The CDR3 region has the DNA TGTGCCACCAGGCAGGACCACTATAATGAAAAACTGTTTTTT.

The genes are TRBV30 and TRBJ1-2; the match to TRBD1 covers 9 bases. This CDR3 region has 17 residues. V gave up 2 bases and J gave up 4 bases; unmatched junction bases: 14. Germline CDR1 and CDR2: GTSNPN and SVGIG (reference sequence). The CDR3 region is CAWSPPPGTGRLYGYTF. The CDR3 DNA sequence: TGTGCCTGGAGTCCACCTCCCGGGACAGGGCGCCTCTATGGCTACACCTTC.

This chain links TRBV12-3 or TRBV12-4 with TRBJ1-5, with 10 bases matching TRBD1. The trim removed 7 bases at V and 1 base at J, leaving 10 bases unmatched. The CDR3 consists of 17 residues. The CDR3 loop reads CASNTHRTGGSNQPQHF. The DNA for the CDR3 is TGTGCCAGCAACACACACCGGACAGGGGGGAGCAATCAGCCCCAGCATTTT.

This clonotype has only a few counts. The J gene is TRBJ1-1, the V gene TRBV5-1; no reliable D call. CDR1 is SGHRS and CDR2 is YFSETQ in the germline V gene. The V end lost 1 base, the J end lost 0 bases, and 4 bases lay between the germline ends. The CDR3 has 13 amino acids. CDR3 amino acids: CASSLIVNTEAFF. In nucleotides, the CDR3 is TGCGCCAGCAGCTTGATAGTGAACACTGAAGCTTTCTTT.

The V call is TRBV12-3 or TRBV12-4, the J call TRBJ2-7; 9 bases align to TRBD1. The length of the CDR3 is 14 residues. V was pared by 6 bases and J by 5 bases, with 8 bases of the junction left unmatched. Here the CDR3 DNA reads TGTGCCAGCAGCTGGGGACAGGGAGCCCACGAGCAGTACTTC. This gives the protein CASSWGQGAHEQYF.

This clonotype has a handful of counts. The V call is TRBV5-1, the J call TRBJ2-7, with 10 bases aligning to TRBD1. Looked up from germline, CDR1 is SGHRS and CDR2 is YFSETQ. Trimming took 4 bases from V and 4 from J; bases not matched to a gene: 8. The CDR3 covers 15 residues. In nucleotides, the CDR3 is TGCGCCAGCAGCCCCAAGACAGGGGGCACTTACGAGCAGTACTTC. Residues: CASSPKTGGTYEQYF.